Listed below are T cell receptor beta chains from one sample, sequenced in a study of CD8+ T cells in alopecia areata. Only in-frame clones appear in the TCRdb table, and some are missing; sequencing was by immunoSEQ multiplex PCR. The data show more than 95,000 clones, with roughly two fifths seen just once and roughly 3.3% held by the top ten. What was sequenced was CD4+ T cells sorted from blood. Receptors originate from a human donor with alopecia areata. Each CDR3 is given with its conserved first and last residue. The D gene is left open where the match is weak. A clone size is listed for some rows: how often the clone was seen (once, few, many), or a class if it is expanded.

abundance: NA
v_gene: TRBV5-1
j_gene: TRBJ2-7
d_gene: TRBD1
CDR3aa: CASRDRVSSYEQYF
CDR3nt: TGCGCCAGCAGAGACAGGGTGAGCTCCTACGAGCAGTACTTC

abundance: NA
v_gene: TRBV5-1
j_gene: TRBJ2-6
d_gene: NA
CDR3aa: CASSFRASGANVLTF
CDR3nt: TGCGCCAGCAGCTTCAGGGCATCTGGGGCCAACGTCCTGACTTTC

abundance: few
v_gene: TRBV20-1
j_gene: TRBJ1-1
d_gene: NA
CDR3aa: CSPRGAAFF
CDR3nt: TGCAGTCCGCGGGGAGCAGCTTTCTTT

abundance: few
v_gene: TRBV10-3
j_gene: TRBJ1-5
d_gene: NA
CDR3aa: CAISEGSSQPQHF
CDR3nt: TGTGCCATCAGTGAGGGATCGAGCCAGCCCCAGCATTTT

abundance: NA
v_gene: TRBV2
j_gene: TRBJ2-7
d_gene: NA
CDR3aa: CASSEARREQYF
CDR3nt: TGTGCCAGCAGTGAAGCGAGGCGCGAGCAGTACTTC

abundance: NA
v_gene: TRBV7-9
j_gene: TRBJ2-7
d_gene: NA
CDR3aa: CASSLFVLPGAYEQYF
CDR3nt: TGTGCCAGCAGCTTATTCGTGTTACCCGGGGCCTACGAGCAGTACTTC

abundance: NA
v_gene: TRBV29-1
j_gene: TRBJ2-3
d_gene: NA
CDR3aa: CSARGRGTDTQYF
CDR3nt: TGCAGCGCCCGGGGGCGTGGGACAGATACGCAGTATTTT

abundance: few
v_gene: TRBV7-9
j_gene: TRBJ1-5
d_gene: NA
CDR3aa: CASSETDQPQHF
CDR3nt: TGTGCCAGCAGCGAGACAGATCAGCCCCAGCATTTT

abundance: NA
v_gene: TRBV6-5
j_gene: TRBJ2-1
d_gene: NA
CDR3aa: CASSTGTAYNEQFF
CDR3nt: TGTGCCAGCAGCACCGGGACTGCGTACAATGAGCAGTTCTTC

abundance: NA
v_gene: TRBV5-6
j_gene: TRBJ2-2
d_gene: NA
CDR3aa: CASSLPPAGWTGELFF
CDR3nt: TGTGCCAGCAGCCTACCCCCGGCCGGATGGACCGGGGAGCTGTTTTTT

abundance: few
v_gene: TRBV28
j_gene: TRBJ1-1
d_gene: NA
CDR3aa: CASSLHPGQNTEAFF
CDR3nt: TGTGCCAGCAGCCTACACCCGGGACAGAACACTGAAGCTTTCTTT

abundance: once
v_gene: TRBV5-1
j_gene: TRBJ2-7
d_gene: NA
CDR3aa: CASSLGQLGYEQYF
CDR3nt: TGCGCCAGCAGCTTGGGGCAGTTGGGCTACGAGCAGTACTTC

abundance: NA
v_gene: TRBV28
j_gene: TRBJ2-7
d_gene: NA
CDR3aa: CASRDGVTYEQYF
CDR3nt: TGTGCCAGCAGGGACGGGGTGACCTACGAGCAGTACTTC

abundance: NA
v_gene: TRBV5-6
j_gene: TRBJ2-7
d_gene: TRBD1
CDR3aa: CASSFGDRGEQYF
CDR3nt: TGTGCCAGCAGCTTCGGGGACAGGGGCGAGCAGTACTTC

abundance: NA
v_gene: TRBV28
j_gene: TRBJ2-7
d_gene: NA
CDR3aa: CASRPVPTGEQYF
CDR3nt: TGTGCCAGCAGGCCTGTCCCCACGGGGGAGCAGTACTTC

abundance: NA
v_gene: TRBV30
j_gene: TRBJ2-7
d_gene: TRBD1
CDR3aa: CASHRGPGYEQYF
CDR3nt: TGTGCCTCCCACAGGGGTCCCGGCTACGAGCAGTACTTC

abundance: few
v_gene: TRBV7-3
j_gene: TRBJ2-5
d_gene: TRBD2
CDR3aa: CASSTLAGETQYF
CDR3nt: TGTGCCAGCAGCACACTAGCGGGAGAGACCCAGTACTTC

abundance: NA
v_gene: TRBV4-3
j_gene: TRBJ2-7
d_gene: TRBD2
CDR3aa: CASSRQPGGSGASYEQYF
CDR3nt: TGCGCCAGCAGCCGACAACCCGGGGGTAGCGGGGCTTCCTACGAGCAGTACTTC

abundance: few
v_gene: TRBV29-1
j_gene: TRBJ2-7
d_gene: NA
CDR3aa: CSVDGGYSYEQYF
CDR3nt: TGCAGCGTTGATGGCGGGTACTCCTACGAGCAGTACTTC

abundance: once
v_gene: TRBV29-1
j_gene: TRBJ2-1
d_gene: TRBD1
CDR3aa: CSADRGVGEQFF
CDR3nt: TGCAGCGCGGACAGGGGGGTGGGGGAGCAGTTCTTC

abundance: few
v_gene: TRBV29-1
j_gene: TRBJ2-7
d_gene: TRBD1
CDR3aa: CSVRPGTGPSSYEQYF
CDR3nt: TGCAGCGTCCGTCCCGGGACAGGACCCAGCTCCTACGAGCAGTACTTC

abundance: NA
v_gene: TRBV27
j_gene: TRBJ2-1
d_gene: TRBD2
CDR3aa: CASGTSGRSYEQFF
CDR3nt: TGTGCCAGCGGGACTAGCGGGAGGTCCTATGAGCAGTTCTTC

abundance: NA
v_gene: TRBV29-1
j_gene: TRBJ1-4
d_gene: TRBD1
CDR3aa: CSGRDSEEKLFF
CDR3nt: TGCAGCGGCCGGGACAGCGAAGAAAAACTGTTTTTT

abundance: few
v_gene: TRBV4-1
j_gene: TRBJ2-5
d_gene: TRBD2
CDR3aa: CASSQPGLKKDQYF
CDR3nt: TGCGCCAGCAGCCAACCGGGACTAAAGAAAGACCAGTACTTC

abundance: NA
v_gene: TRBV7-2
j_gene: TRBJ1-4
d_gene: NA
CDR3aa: CASSLAQGGRANEKLFF
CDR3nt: TGTGCCAGCAGCTTAGCCCAGGGAGGTCGGGCTAATGAAAAACTGTTTTTT

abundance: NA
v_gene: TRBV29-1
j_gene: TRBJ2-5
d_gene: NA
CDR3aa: CSAQAGLAFSGETQYF
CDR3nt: TGCAGCGCCCAGGCGGGCCTAGCGTTTTCTGGAGAGACCCAGTACTTC

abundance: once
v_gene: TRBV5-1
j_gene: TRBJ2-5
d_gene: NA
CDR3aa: CASTLQPSEETQYF
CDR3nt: TGCGCCAGCACCCTCCAGCCGTCAGAAGAGACCCAGTACTTC

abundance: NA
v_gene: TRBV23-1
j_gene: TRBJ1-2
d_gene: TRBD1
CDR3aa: CASSPRQGARGYTF
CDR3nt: TGCGCCAGCAGTCCAAGACAGGGGGCTAGGGGCTACACCTTC

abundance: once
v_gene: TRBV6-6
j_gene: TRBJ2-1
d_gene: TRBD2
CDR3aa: CASSPLAAPYNEQFF
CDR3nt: TGTGCCAGCAGCCCTCTAGCGGCACCCTACAATGAGCAGTTCTTC

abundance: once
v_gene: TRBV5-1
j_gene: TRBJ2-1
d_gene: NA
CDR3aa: CASSSGTYSSYNEQFF
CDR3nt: TGCGCCAGCAGCTCGGGGACTTACAGCTCCTACAATGAGCAGTTCTTC

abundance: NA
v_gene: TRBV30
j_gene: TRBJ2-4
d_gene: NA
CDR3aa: CAWGTQKNIQYF
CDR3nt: TGTGCCTGGGGGACCCAGAAAAACATTCAGTACTTC

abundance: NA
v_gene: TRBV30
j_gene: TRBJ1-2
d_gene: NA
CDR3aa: CAWSRGQNYYGYTF
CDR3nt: TGTGCCTGGAGCCGAGGACAGAACTACTATGGCTACACCTTC

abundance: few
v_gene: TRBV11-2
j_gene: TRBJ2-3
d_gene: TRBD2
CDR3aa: CASSSYGGRAADTQYF
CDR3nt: TGTGCCAGCAGCTCCTATGGCGGGAGGGCCGCAGATACGCAGTATTTT

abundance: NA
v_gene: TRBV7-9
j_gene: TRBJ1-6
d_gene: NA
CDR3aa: CASSLTQDGSPLHF
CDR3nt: TGTGCCAGCAGCTTAACCCAGGACGGTTCACCCCTCCACTTT

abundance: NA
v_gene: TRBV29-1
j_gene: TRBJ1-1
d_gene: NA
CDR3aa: CSVSQGFTEAFF
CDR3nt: TGCAGCGTTTCCCAGGGGTTCACTGAAGCTTTCTTT

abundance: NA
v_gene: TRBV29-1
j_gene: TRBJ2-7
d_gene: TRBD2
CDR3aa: CSVGSGGGEQYF
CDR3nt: TGCAGCGTTGGTAGCGGGGGTGGAGAGCAGTACTTC

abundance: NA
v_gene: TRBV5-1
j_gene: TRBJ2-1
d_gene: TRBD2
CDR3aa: CASSLLAGASYNEQFF
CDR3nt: TGCGCCAGCAGCTTACTAGCGGGGGCGTCCTACAATGAGCAGTTCTTC

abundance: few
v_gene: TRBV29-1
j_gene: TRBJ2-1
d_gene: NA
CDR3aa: CSAGSVSRSYNEQFF
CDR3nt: TGCAGCGCTGGTTCGGTCAGCAGATCCTACAATGAGCAGTTCTTC

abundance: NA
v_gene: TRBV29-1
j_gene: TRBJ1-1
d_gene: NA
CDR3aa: CSVGFEMAFF
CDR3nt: TGCAGCGTAGGATTTGAAATGGCTTTCTTT

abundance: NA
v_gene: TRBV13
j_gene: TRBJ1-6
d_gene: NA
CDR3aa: CASSLVKTTTLHF
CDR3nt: TGTGCCAGCAGCTTAGTCAAGACCACGACCCTCCACTTT

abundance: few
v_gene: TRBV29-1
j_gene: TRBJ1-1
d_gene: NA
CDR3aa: CSVAGTSDTEAFF
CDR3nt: TGCAGCGTTGCCGGGACTTCGGACACTGAAGCTTTCTTT

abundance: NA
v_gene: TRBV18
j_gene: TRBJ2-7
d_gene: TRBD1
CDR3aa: CASSPRLDRVSYEQYF
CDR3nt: TGTGCCAGCTCACCACGGCTCGACAGGGTTTCGTACGAGCAGTACTTC

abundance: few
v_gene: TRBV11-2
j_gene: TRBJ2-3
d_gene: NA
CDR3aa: CASSSTQGRRVTQYF
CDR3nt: TGTGCCAGCAGCTCCACCCAAGGGAGGAGGGTTACGCAGTATTTT

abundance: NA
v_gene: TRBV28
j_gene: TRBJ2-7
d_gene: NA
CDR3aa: CASSLGSVNEQYF
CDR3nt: TGTGCCAGCAGTCTTGGAAGCGTCAACGAGCAGTACTTC

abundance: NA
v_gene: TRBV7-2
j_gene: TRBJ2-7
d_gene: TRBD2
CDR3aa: CASSLQRGGVYEQYF
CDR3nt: TGTGCCAGCAGCTTACAGCGGGGGGGCGTATACGAGCAGTACTTC